A selection of T cell receptor beta chains follows, all from one sample in a study of T cells after yellow fever vaccination. MiXCR, applied by TCRdb to the 5' RACE reads, yields one record per CDR3 protein. The data hold 620,000 or so distinct CDR3 sequences, with roughly 17% observed a single time. The specimen comprised PBMCs, sampled 5 to 6 days after the first yellow fever vaccination. Receptor source: a young man who received the YFV17D yellow fever vaccine. Both conserved end residues are part of each CDR3. The order of the fields is clone size, D gene, J gene, V gene, CDR3 protein, CDR3 DNA. D genes are given only for firm matches. The listing skips clone size in some rows; elsewhere it reads once, few, many or a size class.

size: -
D: -
J: TRBJ1-1
V: TRBV15
CDR3: CATSSRTNTEAFF
DNA: TGTGCCACCAGCAGCCGGACCAATACTGAAGCTTTCTTT

size: few
D: TRBD1
J: TRBJ2-5
V: TRBV23-1
CDR3: CASSHHRGRFRETQYF
DNA: TGCGCCAGCAGTCACCACAGGGGGCGTTTTCGAGAGACCCAGTACTTC

size: few
D: -
J: TRBJ2-2
V: TRBV12-3/TRBV12-4
CDR3: CADARETYTGELFF
DNA: TGTGCCGATGCGAGGGAAACATATACCGGGGAGCTGTTTTTT

size: many
D: TRBD1
J: TRBJ1-2
V: TRBV27
CDR3: CASSATGDGYTF
DNA: TGTGCCAGCAGTGCAACAGGGGATGGCTACACCTTC

size: few
D: -
J: TRBJ1-2
V: TRBV27
CDR3: CASRSGYTF
DNA: TGTGCCAGCAGGTCTGGCTACACCTTC

size: few
D: TRBD1
J: TRBJ2-7
V: TRBV7-2
CDR3: CASSYGQGIYEQYF
DNA: TGTGCCAGCAGCTATGGACAGGGGATTTACGAGCAGTACTTC

size: -
D: -
J: TRBJ2-2
V: TRBV12-3/TRBV12-4
CDR3: CATDSSGELFF
DNA: TGTGCCACAGACAGTTCCGGGGAGCTGTTTTTT

size: -
D: -
J: TRBJ2-3
V: TRBV6-1
CDR3: CASGTTSTDTQYF
DNA: TGTGCCAGCGGAACTACTAGCACAGATACGCAGTATTTT

size: -
D: -
J: TRBJ2-1
V: TRBV11-2
CDR3: CASSTPARNNEQFF
DNA: TGTGCCAGCAGCACACCGGCGCGAAACAATGAGCAGTTCTTC

size: -
D: -
J: TRBJ2-6
V: TRBV20-1
CDR3: CSARDRLSGANVLTF
DNA: TGCAGTGCTAGAGATCGGCTCTCTGGGGCCAACGTCCTGACTTTC

size: few
D: TRBD1
J: TRBJ2-5
V: TRBV12-3/TRBV12-4
CDR3: CASSPGTGNLLMETQYF
DNA: TGTGCCAGCAGCCCAGGGACAGGAAACCTTCTAATGGAGACCCAGTACTTC

size: -
D: -
J: TRBJ2-7
V: TRBV5-6
CDR3: CASSLEPILEQYF
DNA: TGTGCCAGCAGCTTGGAGCCCATACTGGAGCAGTACTTC

size: -
D: TRBD1
J: TRBJ1-3
V: TRBV6-1
CDR3: CASSEANLRDRGRNWLYF
DNA: TGTGCCAGCAGTGAAGCTAATCTCCGGGACAGGGGGCGAAACTGGCTATATTTT

size: few
D: TRBD2
J: TRBJ2-3
V: TRBV18
CDR3: CASSPRTSSDTQYF
DNA: TGTGCCAGCTCACCCCGGACTAGCTCAGATACGCAGTATTTT

size: few
D: -
J: TRBJ2-2
V: TRBV20-1
CDR3: CSAREGRGNTGELFF
DNA: TGCAGTGCTAGAGAAGGTCGGGGAAACACCGGGGAGCTGTTTTTT

size: -
D: -
J: TRBJ1-5
V: TRBV20-1
CDR3: CSAGGGGSTQPQHF
DNA: TGCAGTGCTGGGGGGGGGGGCTCAACTCAGCCCCAGCATTTT

size: -
D: TRBD2
J: TRBJ2-1
V: TRBV20-1
CDR3: CSARDLPLAGVAEQFF
DNA: TGCAGTGCTAGAGATCTCCCGTTAGCGGGGGTGGCTGAGCAGTTCTTC

size: many
D: TRBD1
J: TRBJ2-3
V: TRBV5-1
CDR3: CASSLGQGATDTQYF
DNA: TGTGCCAGCAGCTTAGGACAGGGGGCCACAGATACGCAGTATTTT

size: few
D: -
J: TRBJ2-3
V: TRBV12-3/TRBV12-4
CDR3: CASRASGATDTQYF
DNA: TGTGCCAGCAGGGCCTCGGGGGCCACAGATACGCAGTATTTT

size: few
D: -
J: TRBJ1-4
V: TRBV30
CDR3: CAWTGLLNEKLFF
DNA: TGTGCCTGGACTGGGCTTCTTAATGAAAAACTGTTTTTT